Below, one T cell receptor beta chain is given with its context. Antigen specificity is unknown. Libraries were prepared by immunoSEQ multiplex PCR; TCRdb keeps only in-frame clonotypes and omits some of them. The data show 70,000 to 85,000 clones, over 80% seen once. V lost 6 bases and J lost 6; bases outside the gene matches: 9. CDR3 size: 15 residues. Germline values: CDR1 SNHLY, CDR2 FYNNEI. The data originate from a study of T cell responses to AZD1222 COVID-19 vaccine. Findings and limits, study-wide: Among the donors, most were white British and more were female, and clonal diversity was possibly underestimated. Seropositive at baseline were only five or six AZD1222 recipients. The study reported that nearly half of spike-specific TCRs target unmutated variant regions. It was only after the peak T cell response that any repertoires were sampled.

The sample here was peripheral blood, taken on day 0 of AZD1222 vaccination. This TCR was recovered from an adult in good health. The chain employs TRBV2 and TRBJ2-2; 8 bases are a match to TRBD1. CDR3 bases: TGTGCCAGCAGGGTGACAGGGGTCGGTCCCGGGGAGCTGTTTTTT. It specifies CASRVTGVGPGELFF.